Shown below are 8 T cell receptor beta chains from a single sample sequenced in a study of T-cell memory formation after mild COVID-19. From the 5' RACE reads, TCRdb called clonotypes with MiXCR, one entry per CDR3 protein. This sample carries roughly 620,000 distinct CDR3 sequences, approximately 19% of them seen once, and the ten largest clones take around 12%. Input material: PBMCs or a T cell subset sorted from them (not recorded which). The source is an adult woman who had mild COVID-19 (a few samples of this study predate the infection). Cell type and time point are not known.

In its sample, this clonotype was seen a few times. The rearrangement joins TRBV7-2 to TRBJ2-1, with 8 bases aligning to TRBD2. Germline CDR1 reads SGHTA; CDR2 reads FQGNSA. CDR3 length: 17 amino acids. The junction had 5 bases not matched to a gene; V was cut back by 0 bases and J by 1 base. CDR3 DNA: TGTGCCAGCAGCTTAGCGCTAGCGGGCCCATCCTACAATGAGCAGTTCTTC. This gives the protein CASSLALAGPSYNEQFF.

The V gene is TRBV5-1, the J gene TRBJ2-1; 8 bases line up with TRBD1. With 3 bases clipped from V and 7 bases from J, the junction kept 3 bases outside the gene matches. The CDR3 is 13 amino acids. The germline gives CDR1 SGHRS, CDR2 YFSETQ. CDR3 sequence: CASSSRQGNEQFF. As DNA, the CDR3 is TGCGCCAGCAGCTCTCGACAGGGGAATGAGCAGTTCTTC.

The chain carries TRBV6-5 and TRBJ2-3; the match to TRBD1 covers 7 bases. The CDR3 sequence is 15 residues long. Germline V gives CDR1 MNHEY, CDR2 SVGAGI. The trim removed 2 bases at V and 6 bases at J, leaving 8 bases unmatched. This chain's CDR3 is CASSYLGQISDTQYF. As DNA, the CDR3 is TGTGCCAGCAGTTACCTGGGACAGATTAGTGATACGCAGTATTTT.

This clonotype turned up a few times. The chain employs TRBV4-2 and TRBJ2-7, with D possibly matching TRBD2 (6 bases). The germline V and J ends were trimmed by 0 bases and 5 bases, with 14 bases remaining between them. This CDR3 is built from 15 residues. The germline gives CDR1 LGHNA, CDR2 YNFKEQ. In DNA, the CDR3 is TGTGCCAGCAGCCAAGATCGAGGAACTAGCAACGAGCAGTACTTC. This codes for CASSQDRGTSNEQYF.

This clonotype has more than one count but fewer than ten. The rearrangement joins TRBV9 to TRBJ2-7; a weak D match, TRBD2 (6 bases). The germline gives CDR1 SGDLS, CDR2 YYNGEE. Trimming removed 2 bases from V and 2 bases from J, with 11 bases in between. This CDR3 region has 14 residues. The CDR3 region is CASSVDQRAYEQYF. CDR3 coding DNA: TGTGCCAGCAGCGTCGACCAGCGGGCCTACGAGCAGTACTTC.

In nucleotides, the CDR3 is TGCAGCGTTGAGCTTACCGGGACAGATTACGAGCAGTACTTC. Encoded protein: CSVELTGTDYEQYF. This sequence joins TRBV29-1 and TRBJ2-7; the match to TRBD1 covers 7 bases. The CDR3 is 14 amino acids. Trimming removed 3 bases from V and 4 bases from J; junction bases left unmatched: 9. The germline V gene has CDR1 SQVTM and CDR2 ANQGSEA.

DNA for the CDR3: TGTGCCAGCAGCTTAAGACAACAGTACGAGCAGTACTTC. Encoded protein: CASSLRQQYEQYF. J is TRBJ2-7 and V is TRBV7-9, with D unclear. Deletions cut 2 bases from V and 4 bases from J, with 9 bases between. The germline gives CDR1 SEHNR, CDR2 FQNEAQ (reference sequence). The CDR3 has 13 amino acids.

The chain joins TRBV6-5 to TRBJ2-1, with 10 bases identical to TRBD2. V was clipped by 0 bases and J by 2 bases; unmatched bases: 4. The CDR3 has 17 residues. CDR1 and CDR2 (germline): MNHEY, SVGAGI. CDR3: CASSYSKTSGPYNEQFF. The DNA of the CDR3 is TGTGCCAGCAGTTACTCGAAGACTAGCGGGCCCTACAATGAGCAGTTCTTC.